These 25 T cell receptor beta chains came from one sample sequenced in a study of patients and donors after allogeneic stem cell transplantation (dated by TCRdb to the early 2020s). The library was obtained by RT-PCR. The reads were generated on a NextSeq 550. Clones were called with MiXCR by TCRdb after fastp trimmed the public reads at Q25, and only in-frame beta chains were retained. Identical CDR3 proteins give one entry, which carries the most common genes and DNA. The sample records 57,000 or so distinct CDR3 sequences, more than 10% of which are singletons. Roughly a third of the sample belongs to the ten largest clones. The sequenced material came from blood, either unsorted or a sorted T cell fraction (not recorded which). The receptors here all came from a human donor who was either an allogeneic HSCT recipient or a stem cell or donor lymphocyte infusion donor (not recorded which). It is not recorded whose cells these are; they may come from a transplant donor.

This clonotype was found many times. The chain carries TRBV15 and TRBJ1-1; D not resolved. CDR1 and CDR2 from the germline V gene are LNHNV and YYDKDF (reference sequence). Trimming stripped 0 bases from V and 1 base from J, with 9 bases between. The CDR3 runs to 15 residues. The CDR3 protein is CATSREREGNTEAFF. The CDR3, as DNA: TGTGCCACCAGCAGAGAGAGGGAGGGGAACACTGAAGCTTTCTTT.

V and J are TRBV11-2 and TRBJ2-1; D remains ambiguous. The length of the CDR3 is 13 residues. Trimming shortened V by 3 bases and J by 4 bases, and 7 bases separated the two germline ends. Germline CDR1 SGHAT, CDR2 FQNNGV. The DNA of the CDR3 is TGTGCCAGCAGCTTCGAACTATACAATGAGCAGTTCTTC. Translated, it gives CASSFELYNEQFF.

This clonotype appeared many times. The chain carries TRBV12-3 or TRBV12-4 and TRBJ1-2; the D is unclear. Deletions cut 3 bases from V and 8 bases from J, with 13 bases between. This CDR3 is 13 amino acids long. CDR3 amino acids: CASSFEAKLGYTF. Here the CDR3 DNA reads TGTGCCAGCAGTTTTGAAGCAAAGTTGGGCTACACCTTC.

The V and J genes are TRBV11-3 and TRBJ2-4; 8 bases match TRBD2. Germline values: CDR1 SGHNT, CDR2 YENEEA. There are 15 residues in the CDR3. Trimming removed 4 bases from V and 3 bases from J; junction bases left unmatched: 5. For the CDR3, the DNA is TGTGCCAGCAGCTCGGAACTAGCGGACAAAAACATTCAGTACTTC. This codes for CASSSELADKNIQYF.

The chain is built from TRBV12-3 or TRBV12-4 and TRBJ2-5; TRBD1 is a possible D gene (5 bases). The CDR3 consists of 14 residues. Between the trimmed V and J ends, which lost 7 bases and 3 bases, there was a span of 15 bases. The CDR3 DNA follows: TGTGCCAGCACTTTCAACACAGGAGAAGAGACCCAGTACTTC. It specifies CASTFNTGEETQYF.

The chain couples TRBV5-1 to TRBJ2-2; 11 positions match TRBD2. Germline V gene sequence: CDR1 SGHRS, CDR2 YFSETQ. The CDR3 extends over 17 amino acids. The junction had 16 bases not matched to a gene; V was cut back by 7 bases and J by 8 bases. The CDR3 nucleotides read TGCGCCAGCGGCTCATCCGGGACTAGCGGCCTATTGGGGGAGCTGTTTTTT. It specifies CASGSSGTSGLLGELFF.

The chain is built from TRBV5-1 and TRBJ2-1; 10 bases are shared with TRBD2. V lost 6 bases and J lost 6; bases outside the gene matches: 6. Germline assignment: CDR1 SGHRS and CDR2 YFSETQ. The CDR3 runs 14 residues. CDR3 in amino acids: CASKKREGPNEQFF. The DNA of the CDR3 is TGCGCCAGCAAAAAGCGGGAGGGTCCCAATGAGCAGTTCTTC. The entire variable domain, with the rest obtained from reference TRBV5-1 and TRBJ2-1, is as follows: KAGVTQTPRYLIKTRGQQVTLSCSPISGHRSVSWYQQTPGQGLQFLFEYFSETQRNKGNFPGRFSGRQFSNSRSEMNVSTLELGDSALYLCASKKREGPNEQFFGPGTRLTVL.

This CDR3 reads CAISEAERNEQFF. Written as DNA, the CDR3 is TGTGCCATCAGTGAGGCGGAAAGGAATGAGCAGTTCTTC. The chain employs TRBV10-3 and TRBJ2-1; D not certain. CDR1 and CDR2 from the germline V gene are ENHRY and SYGVKD. There are 13 residues in the CDR3. Trimming removed 2 bases from V and 7 bases from J, with 9 bases in between.

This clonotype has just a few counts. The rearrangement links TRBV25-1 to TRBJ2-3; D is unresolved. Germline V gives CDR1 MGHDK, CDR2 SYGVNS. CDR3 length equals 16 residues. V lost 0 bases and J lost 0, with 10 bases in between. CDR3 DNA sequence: TGTGCCAGCAGTGAATATGAAATATCTAGCACAGATACGCAGTATTTT. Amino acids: CASSEYEISSTDTQYF. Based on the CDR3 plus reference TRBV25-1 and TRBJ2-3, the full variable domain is EADIYQTPRYLVIGTGKKITLECSQTMGHDKMYWYQQDPGMELHLIHYSYGVNSTEKGDLSSESTVSRIRTEHFPLTLESARPSHTSQYLCASSEYEISSTDTQYFGPGTRLTVL.

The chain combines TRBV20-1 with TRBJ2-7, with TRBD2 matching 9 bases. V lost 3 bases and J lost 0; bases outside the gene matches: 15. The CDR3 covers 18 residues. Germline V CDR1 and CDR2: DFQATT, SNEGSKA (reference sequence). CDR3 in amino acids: CSASSPGGLARSSYEQYF. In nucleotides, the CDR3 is TGCAGTGCTAGCTCCCCTGGGGGACTAGCAAGGAGCTCCTACGAGCAGTACTTC.

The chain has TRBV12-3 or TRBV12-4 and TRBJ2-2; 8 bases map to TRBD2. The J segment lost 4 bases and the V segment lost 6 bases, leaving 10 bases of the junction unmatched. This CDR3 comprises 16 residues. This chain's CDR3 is CASSPIREGGTGELFF. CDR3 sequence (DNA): TGTGCCAGCAGCCCTATCCGGGAGGGTGGCACCGGGGAGCTGTTTTTT.

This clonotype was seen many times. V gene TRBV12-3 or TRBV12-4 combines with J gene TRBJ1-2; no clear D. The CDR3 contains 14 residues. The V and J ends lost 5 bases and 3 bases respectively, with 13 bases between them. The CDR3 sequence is CASSLQRFDYGYTF. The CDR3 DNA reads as TGTGCCAGCAGTCTACAGAGATTTGACTATGGCTACACCTTC.

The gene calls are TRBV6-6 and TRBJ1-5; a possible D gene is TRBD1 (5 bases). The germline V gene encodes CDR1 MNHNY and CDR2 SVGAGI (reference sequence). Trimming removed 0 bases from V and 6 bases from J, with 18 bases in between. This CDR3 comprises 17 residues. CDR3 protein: CASSYSQGALVSQPQHF. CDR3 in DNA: TGTGCCAGCAGTTACTCGCAGGGTGCCTTAGTAAGTCAGCCCCAGCATTTT.

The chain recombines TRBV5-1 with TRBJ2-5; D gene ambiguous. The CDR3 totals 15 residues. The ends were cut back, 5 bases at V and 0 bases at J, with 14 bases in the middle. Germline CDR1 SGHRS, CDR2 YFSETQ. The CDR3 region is CASRGLVGYQETQYF. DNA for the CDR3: TGCGCCAGCAGAGGATTGGTTGGGTACCAAGAGACCCAGTACTTC.

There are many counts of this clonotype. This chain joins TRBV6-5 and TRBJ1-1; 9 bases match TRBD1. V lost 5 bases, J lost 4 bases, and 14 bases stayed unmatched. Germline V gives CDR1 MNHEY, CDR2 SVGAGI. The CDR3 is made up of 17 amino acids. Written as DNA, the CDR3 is TGTGCCAGCAGTGCCCCCCCGGGACAGGGTTTGGGCACTGAAGCTTTCTTT. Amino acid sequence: CASSAPPGQGLGTEAFF.

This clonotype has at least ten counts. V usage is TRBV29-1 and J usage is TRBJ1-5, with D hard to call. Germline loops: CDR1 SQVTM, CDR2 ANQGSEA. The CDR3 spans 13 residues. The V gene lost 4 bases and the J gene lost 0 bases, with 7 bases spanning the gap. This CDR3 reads CSVAGGSNQPQHF. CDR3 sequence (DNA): TGCAGCGTTGCGGGAGGTAGCAATCAGCCCCAGCATTTT.

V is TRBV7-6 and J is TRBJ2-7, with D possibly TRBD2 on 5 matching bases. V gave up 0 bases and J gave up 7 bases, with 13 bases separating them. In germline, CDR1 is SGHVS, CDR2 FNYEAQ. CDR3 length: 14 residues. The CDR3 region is CASSLADSVGEQYF. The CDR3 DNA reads TGTGCCAGCAGCTTAGCGGACTCGGTGGGAGAGCAGTACTTC.

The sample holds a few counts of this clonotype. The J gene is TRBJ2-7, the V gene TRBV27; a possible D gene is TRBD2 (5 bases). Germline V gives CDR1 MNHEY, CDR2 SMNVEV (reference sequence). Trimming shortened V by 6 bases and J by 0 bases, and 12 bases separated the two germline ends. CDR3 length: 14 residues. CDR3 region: CASREAANSYEQYF. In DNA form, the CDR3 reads TGTGCCAGCAGGGAGGCAGCCAACTCCTACGAGCAGTACTTC.

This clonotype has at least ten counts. CDR3 sequence: CASQGPDEKLFF. The CDR3 region has the DNA TGTGCCAGCCAAGGTCCAGATGAAAAACTGTTTTTT. The chain couples TRBV6-5 to TRBJ1-4; D not resolved. CDR1 and CDR2 from the germline V gene are MNHEY and SVGAGI. V was pared by 8 bases and J by 6 bases, with 10 bases between. The CDR3 runs to 12 residues.

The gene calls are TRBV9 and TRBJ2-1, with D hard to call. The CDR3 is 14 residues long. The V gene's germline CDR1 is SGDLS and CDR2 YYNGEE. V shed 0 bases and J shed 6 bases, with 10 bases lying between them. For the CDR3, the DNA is TGTGCCAGCAGCGTAGCGGTAGTCGGCAATGAGCAGTTCTTC. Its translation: CASSVAVVGNEQFF.

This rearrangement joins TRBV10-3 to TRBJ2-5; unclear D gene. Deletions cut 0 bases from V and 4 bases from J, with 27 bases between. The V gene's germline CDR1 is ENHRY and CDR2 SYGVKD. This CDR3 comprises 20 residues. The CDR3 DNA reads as TGTGCCATCAGTGAGTCAATCTTCCTTTTCAGAGACCACGGGCCAGAGACCCAGTACTTC. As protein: CAISESIFLFRDHGPETQYF.

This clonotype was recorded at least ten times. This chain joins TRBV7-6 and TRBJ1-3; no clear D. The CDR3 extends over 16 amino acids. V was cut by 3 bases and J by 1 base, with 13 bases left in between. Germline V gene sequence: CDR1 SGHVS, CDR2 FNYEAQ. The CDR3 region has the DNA TGTGCCAGCAGCTTTACACGCGTCGATTCTGGAAACACCATATATTTT. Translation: CASSFTRVDSGNTIYF.

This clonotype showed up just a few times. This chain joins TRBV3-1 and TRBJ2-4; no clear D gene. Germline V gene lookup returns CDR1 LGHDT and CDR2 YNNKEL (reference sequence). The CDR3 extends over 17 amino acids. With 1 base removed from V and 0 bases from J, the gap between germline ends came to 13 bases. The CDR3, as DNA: TGTGCCAGCAGCCAAGGACGGCGCGATCTAGCCAAAAACATTCAGTACTTC. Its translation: CASSQGRRDLAKNIQYF.

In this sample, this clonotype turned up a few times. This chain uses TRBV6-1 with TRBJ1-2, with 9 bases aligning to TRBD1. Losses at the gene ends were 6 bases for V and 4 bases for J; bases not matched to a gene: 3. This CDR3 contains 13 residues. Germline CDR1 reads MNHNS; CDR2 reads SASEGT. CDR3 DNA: TGTGCCAGCAGCACGGACAGGGGCTATGGCTACACCTTC. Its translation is CASSTDRGYGYTF.

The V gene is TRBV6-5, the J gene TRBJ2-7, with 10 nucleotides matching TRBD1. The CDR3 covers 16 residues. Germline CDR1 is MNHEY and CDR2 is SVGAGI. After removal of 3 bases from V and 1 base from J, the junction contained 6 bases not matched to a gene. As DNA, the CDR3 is TGTGCCAGCAGTTATTTGCCGGGACAGGGGTCCTACGAGCAGTACTTC. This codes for CASSYLPGQGSYEQYF.